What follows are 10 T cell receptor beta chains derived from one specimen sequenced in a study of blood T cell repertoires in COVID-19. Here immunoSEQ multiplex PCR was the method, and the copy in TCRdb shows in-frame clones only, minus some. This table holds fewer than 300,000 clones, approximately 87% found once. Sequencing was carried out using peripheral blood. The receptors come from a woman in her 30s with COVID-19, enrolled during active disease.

CDR3 in amino acids: CASSQGSSGNTIYF. The CDR3 DNA follows: TGTGCCAGTAGTCAGGGGAGCTCTGGAAACACCATATATTTT. The V call is TRBV19, the J call TRBJ1-3; D might be TRBD1 (6 bases). CDR1 and CDR2 from the germline V gene are LNHDA and SQIVND (reference sequence). The CDR3 is made up of 14 amino acids. V shed 5 bases and J shed 0 bases, with 8 bases lying between them.

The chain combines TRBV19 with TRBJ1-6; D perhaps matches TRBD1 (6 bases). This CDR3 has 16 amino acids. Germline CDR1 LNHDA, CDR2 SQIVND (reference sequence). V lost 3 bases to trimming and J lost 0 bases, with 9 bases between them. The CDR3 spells CASSMDRSSYNSPLHF. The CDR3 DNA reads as TGTGCCAGTAGTATGGACAGAAGCTCCTATAATTCACCCCTCCACTTT. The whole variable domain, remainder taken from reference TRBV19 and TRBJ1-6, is DGGITQSPKYLFRKEGQNVTLSCEQNLNHDAMYWYRQDPGQGLRLIYYSQIVNDFQKGDIAEGYSVSREKKESFPLTVTSAQKNPTAFYLCASSMDRSSYNSPLHFGNGTRLTVT.

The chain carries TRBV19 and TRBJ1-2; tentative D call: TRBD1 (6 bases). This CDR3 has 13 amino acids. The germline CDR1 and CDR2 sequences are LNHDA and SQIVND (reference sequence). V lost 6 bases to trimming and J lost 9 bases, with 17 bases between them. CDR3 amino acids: CASRPRGLFSYTF. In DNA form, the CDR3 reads TGTGCCAGTAGACCCAGGGGTCTGTTCAGCTACACCTTC.

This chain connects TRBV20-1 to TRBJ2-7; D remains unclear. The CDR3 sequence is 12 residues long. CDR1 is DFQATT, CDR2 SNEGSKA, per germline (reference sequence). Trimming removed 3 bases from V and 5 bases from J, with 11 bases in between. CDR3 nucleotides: TGCAGTGCTAGTGTAGTTTCTCACGAGCAGTACTTC. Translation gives CSASVVSHEQYF.

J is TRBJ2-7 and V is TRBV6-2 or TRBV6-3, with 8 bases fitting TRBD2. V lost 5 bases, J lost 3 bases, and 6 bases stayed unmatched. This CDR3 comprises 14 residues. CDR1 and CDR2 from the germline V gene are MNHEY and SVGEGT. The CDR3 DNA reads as TGTGCCAGCAGTAAAGGCGGGGGGCTCTACGAGCAGTACTTC. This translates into CASSKGGGLYEQYF.

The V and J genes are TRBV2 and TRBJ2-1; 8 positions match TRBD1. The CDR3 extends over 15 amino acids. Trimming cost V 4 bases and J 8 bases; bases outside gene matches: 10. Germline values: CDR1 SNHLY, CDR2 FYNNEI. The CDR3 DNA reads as TGTGCCAGCAGTGTTGGCAGGGGGCCTCGGGATGAGCAGTTCTTC. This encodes CASSVGRGPRDEQFF.

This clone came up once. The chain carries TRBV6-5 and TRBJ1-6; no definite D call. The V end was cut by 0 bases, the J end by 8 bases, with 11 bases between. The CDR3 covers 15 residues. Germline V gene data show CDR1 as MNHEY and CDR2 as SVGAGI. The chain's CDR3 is CASSYSSPYYSPLHF. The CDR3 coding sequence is TGTGCCAGCAGTTACTCGAGTCCATATTATTCACCCCTCCACTTT.

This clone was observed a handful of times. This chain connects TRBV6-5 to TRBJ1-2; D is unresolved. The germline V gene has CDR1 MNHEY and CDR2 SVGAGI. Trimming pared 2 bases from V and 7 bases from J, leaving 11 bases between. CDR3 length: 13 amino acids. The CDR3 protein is CASSYGGRGGYTF. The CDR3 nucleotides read TGTGCCAGCAGTTACGGCGGCCGCGGTGGCTACACCTTC.

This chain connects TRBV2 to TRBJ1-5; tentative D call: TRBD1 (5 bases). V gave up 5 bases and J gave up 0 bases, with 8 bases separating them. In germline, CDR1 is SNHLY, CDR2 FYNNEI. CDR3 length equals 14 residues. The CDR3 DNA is TGTGCCAGCAGTCGACAGATTAGCAATCAGCCCCAGCATTTT. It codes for CASSRQISNQPQHF. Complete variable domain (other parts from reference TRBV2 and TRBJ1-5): EPEVTQTPSHQVTQMGQEVILRCVPISNHLYFYWYRQILGQKVEFLVSFYNNEISEKSEIFDDQFSVERPDGSNFTLKIRSTKLEDSAMYFCASSRQISNQPQHFGDGTRLSIL.

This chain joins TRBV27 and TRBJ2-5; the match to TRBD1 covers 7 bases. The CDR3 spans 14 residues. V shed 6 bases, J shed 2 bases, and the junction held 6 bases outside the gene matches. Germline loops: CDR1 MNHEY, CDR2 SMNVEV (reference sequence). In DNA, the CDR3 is TGTGCCAGCAGCCCGGGACAGAGACAAGAGACCCAGTACTTC. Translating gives CASSPGQRQETQYF.